This TCR beta chain was profiled in a study of blood T cells in healthy people across ages. The CDR3 has 15 residues. Trimming cost V 1 base and J 8 bases, with 17 bases left between them. Germline CDR1 and CDR2: SEHNR and FQNEAQ (reference sequence). Next came a second PCR, run for about 7 to 12 cycles, which used a sample-barcoded 5' primer along with a J-beta primer mix. TCRdb re-derived calls from the 5' RACE reads in MiXCR, one entry per CDR3 protein. The repertoire holds roughly 1,800,000 distinct CDR3 sequences, with roughly 52% as singletons. The material sequenced was blood. V gene TRBV7-9 combines with J gene TRBJ1-2; D perhaps matches TRBD1 (5 bases). The receptor comes from a woman aged 40 to 50 in good health. The CDR3 bases are TGTGCCAGCAGCTTAGAGACGGGGCATTGGGAAGGCTACACCTTC. Residues: CASSLETGHWEGYTF.